These 7 T cell receptor beta chains originate from one sample sequenced in a study of T cell responses to AZD1222 COVID-19 vaccine (dated by TCRdb to the early 2020s). What the time point label conveys for this sample: baseline before first vaccination. Receptor amplification or capture employed the immunoSEQ multiplex PCR assay. Imported from immuneACCESS, the table was reduced by TCRdb to in-frame sequences with V and J called. These copies leave out some clones; in studies compared against another copy, an unresolved V gene accounts for under half, and the cause of the remainder is not known. This sample holds approximately 130,000 clones; 80% to 95% were observed only once. The ten largest clonotypes hold 3.1% of the sample. The input for sequencing was peripheral blood, taken on day 0 of AZD1222 vaccination. These receptors originate from an adult in good health.

This clone came up once. J is TRBJ2-5 and V is TRBV20-1; 8 bases map to TRBD1. V lost 5 bases to trimming and J lost 1 base; unmatched junction nucleotides: 9. This CDR3 has 15 residues. Germline loops: CDR1 DFQATT, CDR2 SNEGSKA (reference sequence). Here the CDR3 reads CSAGDRGPTQETQYF. CDR3 DNA sequence: TGCAGTGCTGGTGACAGGGGACCGACCCAAGAGACCCAGTACTTC.

The chain joins TRBV2 to TRBJ1-2, with 9 bases lining up with TRBD1. V was clipped by 2 bases and J by 8 bases; unmatched bases: 6. The CDR3 contains 14 residues. The germline V gene has CDR1 SNHLY and CDR2 FYNNEI. DNA of the CDR3: TGTGCCAGCAGTGAATACGGACAGGGGAGAGGCTACACCTTC. Residues: CASSEYGQGRGYTF.

The CDR3 loop is CASSVVSGTDTQYF. The CDR3 DNA is TGTGCCAGCAGCGTAGTATCAGGGACAGATACGCAGTATTTT. This chain joins TRBV9 and TRBJ2-3, with D possibly TRBD1 on 5 matching bases. The CDR3 is made up of 14 amino acids. Deletions cut 0 bases from V and 3 bases from J, with 8 bases between. The germline V gene encodes CDR1 SGDLS and CDR2 YYNGEE.

V and J are TRBV5-4 and TRBJ2-7; 10 bases align to TRBD2. This CDR3 spans 14 amino acids. CDR1 is SGHNT and CDR2 is YYREEE in the germline V gene (reference sequence). The ends lost 3 bases at V and 4 bases at J; junction bases unmatched: 4. As DNA, the CDR3 is TGTGCCAGCAGCTCGCCTAGCGGGGGATACGAGCAGTACTTC. It is translated as CASSSPSGGYEQYF.

The J gene is TRBJ2-7, the V gene TRBV29-1, with 12 bases matching TRBD2. V lost 3 bases to trimming and J lost 2 bases; unmatched junction nucleotides: 5. CDR3 length: 15 amino acids. Germline CDR1 SQVTM, CDR2 ANQGSEA. The CDR3 here is CSVEVGLAGTYEQYF. CDR3 nucleotides: TGCAGCGTTGAGGTTGGACTAGCGGGGACCTACGAGCAGTACTTC.

The V call is TRBV4-1, the J call TRBJ2-7; D could derive from TRBD1 or TRBD2 (5 bases each). Germline V gene sequence: CDR1 MGHRA, CDR2 YSYEKL. CDR3 length: 13 residues. The V end was cut by 2 bases, the J end by 8 bases, with 13 bases between. The CDR3 region has the DNA TGCGCCAGCAGCCAACCCGGGCCGGGGCAGCAGTACTTC. This codes for CASSQPGPGQQYF.

This chain connects TRBV4-3 to TRBJ2-6; the D gene is possibly TRBD1 (5 bases). This CDR3 region has 18 residues. Germline CDR1 is LGHNA and CDR2 is YSLEER. The ends were cut back, 0 bases at V and 1 base at J, with 13 bases in the middle. This CDR3 is CASSQDLGQGSGANVLTF. CDR3 nucleotide sequence: TGCGCCAGCAGCCAAGATTTGGGGCAGGGATCTGGGGCCAACGTCCTGACTTTC.